A single sample gave rise to the 28 T cell receptor beta chains below, sequenced in a study of cytomegalovirus exposure and HLA in healthy donors. 60 Vbeta and 13 Jbeta primers were used in PCR. TCRdb keeps only in-frame clones here, not all; method: immunoSEQ multiplex PCR. The sample has 110,000 to 150,000 clones; around 80% are singletons. The sequenced material came from PBMCs. These receptors were collected from a boy aged 2-9 years in good health and CMV-seronegative.

The chain uses TRBV19 and TRBJ1-5; the D is unclear. The CDR3 runs 14 residues. Between the trimmed V and J ends, which lost 5 bases and 7 bases, there was a span of 15 bases. Germline V gives CDR1 LNHDA, CDR2 SQIVND (reference sequence). The CDR3 here is CASSVGGVGQPQHF. DNA of the CDR3: TGTGCCAGTAGTGTCGGCGGGGTCGGGCAGCCCCAGCATTTT. The full variable domain, with the rest looked up from reference TRBV19 and TRBJ1-5, is DGGITQSPKYLFRKEGQNVTLSCEQNLNHDAMYWYRQDPGQGLRLIYYSQIVNDFQKGDIAEGYSVSREKKESFPLTVTSAQKNPTAFYLCASSVGGVGQPQHFGDGTRLSIL.

V usage is TRBV18 and J usage is TRBJ2-1; D is undetermined. V lost 2 bases and J lost 8, with 13 bases in between. There are 14 residues in the CDR3. In germline, CDR1 is KGHSH, CDR2 LQKENI. The CDR3 DNA follows: TGTGCCAGCTCACCAACGGCAGGCAAACATGAGCAGTTCTTC. It specifies CASSPTAGKHEQFF.

V usage is TRBV5-8 and J usage is TRBJ1-1; possibly TRBD1 for D (6 bases). CDR1 SGHTS and CDR2 YDEGEE come from the germline V gene. The CDR3 is 14 amino acids. V was clipped by 3 bases and J by 5 bases, with 14 bases between them. The CDR3 loop is CASSSRTDGTEAFF. The CDR3 region has the DNA TGTGCCAGCAGCTCTAGGACAGATGGGACTGAAGCTTTCTTT.

The chain links TRBV4-1 to TRBJ1-5; 9 bases match TRBD1. With 1 base clipped from V and 4 bases from J, the junction kept 11 bases outside the gene matches. The length of the CDR3 is 18 residues. Per the germline V gene, CDR1 is MGHRA and CDR2 is YSYEKL. The CDR3 protein is CASSQGWARTGDNQPQHF. For the CDR3, the DNA is TGCGCCAGCAGCCAAGGGTGGGCTCGGACAGGGGATAATCAGCCCCAGCATTTT.

The CDR3 loop is CASSLALGGPETQYF. DNA of the CDR3: TGCGCCAGCAGCTTGGCCTTGGGGGGTCCCGAGACCCAGTACTTC. The chain links TRBV5-1 to TRBJ2-5, with a possible D match to TRBD2 (6 bases). The V gene lost 0 bases and the J gene lost 5 bases, with 14 bases spanning the gap. The germline V gene has CDR1 SGHRS and CDR2 YFSETQ. There are 15 residues in the CDR3.

The chain couples TRBV28 to TRBJ2-7; 7 nucleotides line up with TRBD1. V trimming: 6 bases; J trimming: 4 bases; junction bases outside the gene matches: 9. Germline V lookup: CDR1 MDHEN, CDR2 SYDVKM. This CDR3 is built from 14 residues. The CDR3 reads CASRSRDSPYEQYF. In nucleotides, the CDR3 is TGTGCCAGCAGGTCCCGGGACAGCCCGTACGAGCAGTACTTC.

This clone showed up just once. The chain has TRBV2 and TRBJ2-2; 8 bases are shared with TRBD1. V was pared by 8 bases and J by 4 bases, with 9 bases of the junction left unmatched. CDR1 is SNHLY, CDR2 FYNNEI, per germline. CDR3 size: 15 residues. In DNA, the CDR3 is TGTGCCAGCTACGGGACAGGAGGGACCACCGGGGAGCTGTTTTTT. Translating gives CASYGTGGTTGELFF.

The chain is built from TRBV9 and TRBJ1-5; weak D call: TRBD1 (5 bases). The V and J ends lost 0 bases and 0 bases respectively, with 7 bases between them. CDR1 is SGDLS and CDR2 is YYNGEE in the germline V gene. This CDR3 comprises 15 residues. The CDR3 spells CASSVEGYSNQPQHF. The CDR3 nucleotides are TGTGCCAGCAGCGTAGAGGGGTATAGCAATCAGCCCCAGCATTTT.

This rearrangement joins TRBV7-9 to TRBJ2-5; D remains unclear. The CDR3 has 14 amino acids. V was cut by 1 base and J by 1 base, with 7 bases left in between. Germline CDR1 reads SEHNR; CDR2 reads FQNEAQ (reference sequence). CDR3 DNA sequence: TGTGCCAGCAGCTTAGATTACAGCCAAGAGACCCAGTACTTC. Amino acids: CASSLDYSQETQYF.

For the CDR3, the DNA is TGTGCCAGCAGCTTAGGCGGCCCCCAGCATTTT. Its translation: CASSLGGPQHF. This chain joins TRBV7-9 and TRBJ1-5; no definite D call. Between the trimmed V and J ends, which lost 1 base and 10 bases, there was a span of 5 bases. From germline, CDR1 is SEHNR and CDR2 FQNEAQ (reference sequence). The CDR3 is made up of 11 amino acids.

This clone was counted a single time. The rearrangement links TRBV19 to TRBJ2-7; 8 positions match TRBD1. Germline CDR1 and CDR2: LNHDA and SQIVND (reference sequence). CDR3 length: 16 residues. Germline trimming cut 2 bases from V and 5 bases from J; bases unmatched to any gene: 11. The CDR3 spells CASSISPGQAFHEQYF. CDR3 nucleotide sequence: TGTGCCAGTAGTATATCCCCGGGACAGGCTTTTCACGAGCAGTACTTC.

The V gene is TRBV5-4, the J gene TRBJ1-1; 7 nucleotides agree with TRBD1. CDR3 size: 15 residues. Germline trimming cut 3 bases from V and 2 bases from J; bases unmatched to any gene: 7. From germline, CDR1 is SGHNT and CDR2 YYREEE (reference sequence). In DNA, the CDR3 is TGTGCCAGCAGCTCTCAGACAGGGAGAAACACTGAAGCTTTCTTT. Encoded protein: CASSSQTGRNTEAFF.

The CDR3 sequence is CASSEGAGTPYEQYF. In DNA form, the CDR3 reads TGTGCCAGCAGTGAAGGTGCAGGAACACCCTACGAGCAGTACTTC. The chain combines TRBV6-1 with TRBJ2-7; D remains unclear. Germline V lookup: CDR1 MNHNS, CDR2 SASEGT. Trimming took off 1 base at V and 2 bases at J, with 12 bases between the two ends. There are 15 residues in the CDR3.

J is TRBJ2-7 and V is TRBV4-3; D is perhaps TRBD2 (7 bases). Germline loops: CDR1 LGHNA, CDR2 YSLEER. The CDR3 is 15 amino acids. V shed 1 base and J shed 6 bases, with 16 bases lying between them. CDR3 coding DNA: TGCGCCAGCAGCCAAGCGGGGGGCGGACGAGGCGAGCAGTACTTC. Protein product: CASSQAGGGRGEQYF.

The gene calls are TRBV28 and TRBJ2-5; TRBD1 matches 9 bases. This CDR3 has 14 amino acids. After removal of 4 bases from V and 4 bases from J, the junction contained 4 bases not matched to a gene. Germline V gene lookup returns CDR1 MDHEN and CDR2 SYDVKM. This chain's CDR3 is CASSSGQGSETQYF. In DNA form, the CDR3 reads TGTGCCAGCAGTTCGGGACAGGGATCAGAGACCCAGTACTTC. Together with reference TRBV28 and TRBJ2-5, the CDR3 gives the full variable domain: DVKVTQSSRYLVKRTGEKVFLECVQDMDHENMFWYRQDPGLGLRLIYFSYDVKMKEKGDIPEGYSVSREKKERFSLILESASTNQTSMYLCASSSGQGSETQYFGPGTRLLVL.

The V gene is TRBV4-2, the J gene TRBJ1-3; the match to TRBD1 covers 8 bases. CDR1 is LGHNA, CDR2 YNFKEQ, per germline. The CDR3 has 14 amino acids. The junction had 8 bases not matched to a gene; V was cut back by 5 bases and J by 8 bases. The CDR3 nucleotides read TGTGCCAGCAGCGGACAGGGAAGACCGGACACCATATATTTT. Its translation is CASSGQGRPDTIYF.

This clone was picked up a small number of times. V and J are TRBV2 and TRBJ2-7; 8 bases fit TRBD1. This CDR3 spans 14 amino acids. Trimming took 6 bases from V and 5 from J; bases not matched to a gene: 9. The germline V gene encodes CDR1 SNHLY and CDR2 FYNNEI. CDR3 sequence: CASRGDRGSDEQYF. In DNA, the CDR3 is TGTGCCAGCAGGGGTGACAGGGGAAGTGACGAGCAGTACTTC.

The rearrangement uses TRBV4-1 and TRBJ1-2; tentative D call: TRBD1 (6 bases). CDR1 and CDR2 from the germline V gene are MGHRA and YSYEKL. The CDR3 runs 13 residues. V was cut by 2 bases and J by 8 bases, with 12 bases left in between. The DNA of the CDR3 is TGCGCCAGCAGCCAACTACAGGGAGGGGGCTACACCTTC. This codes for CASSQLQGGGYTF.

The rearrangement links TRBV5-5 to TRBJ1-2; 9 bases line up with TRBD1. This CDR3 spans 18 amino acids. The V gene end was trimmed by 5 bases and the J gene end by 7 bases; junction bases not matched to a gene: 21. Germline values: CDR1 SGHKS, CDR2 YYEKEE (reference sequence). In DNA form, the CDR3 reads TGTGCCAGCAGGTTGTATACCGGGACAGGGTGCTGTGATAGTGGCTACACCTTC. It yields the protein CASRLYTGTGCCDSGYTF.

The chain employs TRBV2 and TRBJ1-4; D is unclear. The CDR3 is 14 residues long. CDR1 is SNHLY and CDR2 is FYNNEI in the germline V gene. Trimming took 6 bases from V and 3 from J, leaving 11 bases between them. The CDR3 DNA is TGTGCCAGCAGACTGCAGCGGGCTAATGAAAAACTGTTTTTT. Amino acid sequence: CASRLQRANEKLFF.

A remark on this clone: The junction shows a germline mismatch at one end, possibly a read error. The chain carries TRBV6-1 and TRBJ2-1, with 10 bases identical to TRBD2. Germline CDR1 and CDR2: MNHNS and SASEGT. This CDR3 is built from 13 residues. The DNA of the CDR3 is TGTGCCAGCAGTGGGGGACTAGCGTTTCGTGAGATCTTC. Translation: CASSGGLAFREIF.

This clone was found once. CDR3: CASSRGSGNTEAFF. The CDR3 DNA reads TGTGCCAGCAGTCGGGGGAGCGGGAACACTGAAGCTTTCTTT. This chain joins TRBV6-1 and TRBJ1-1; weak D call: TRBD1 (5 bases). The germline V gene has CDR1 MNHNS and CDR2 SASEGT. The CDR3 extends over 14 amino acids. The V end lost 5 bases, the J end lost 1 base, and 11 bases lay between the germline ends.

The genes are TRBV6-4 and TRBJ2-3; TRBD2 aligns across 12 bases. Losses at the gene ends were 2 bases for V and 6 bases for J; bases not matched to a gene: 6. This CDR3 has 16 residues. Germline CDR1 reads MRHNA; CDR2 reads SNTAGT. CDR3 in DNA: TGTGCCAGCAGTGACCTAGCGGGGGGGACCACGGATACGCAGTATTTT. Translating gives CASSDLAGGTTDTQYF.

The chain links TRBV10-1 to TRBJ1-5; D gene uncertain. Trimming took off 2 bases at V and 5 bases at J, with 10 bases between the two ends. Germline V lookup: CDR1 WNHNN, CDR2 SYGVQD (reference sequence). The length of the CDR3 is 14 residues. In DNA form, the CDR3 reads TGCGCCAGCAGTGAGACTAGGTCGGATCAGCCCCAGCATTTT. This codes for CASSETRSDQPQHF.

This sequence joins TRBV9 and TRBJ1-5; 8 bases map to TRBD1. The germline V gene has CDR1 SGDLS and CDR2 YYNGEE. The ends lost 3 bases at V and 4 bases at J; junction bases unmatched: 3. CDR3 size: 14 residues. The CDR3 region has the DNA TGTGCCAGCAGCGCCAGGGGGCGGAATCAGCCCCAGCATTTT. It translates to CASSARGRNQPQHF. Supplemented by reference TRBV9 and TRBJ1-5, the full variable domain reads DSGVTQTPKHLITATGQRVTLRCSPRSGDLSVYWYQQSLDQGLQFLIQYYNGEERAKGNILERFSAQQFPDLHSELNLSSLELGDSALYFCASSARGRNQPQHFGDGTRLSIL.

The chain combines TRBV5-4 with TRBJ2-7; tentatively, D is TRBD1 (5 bases). Trimming cost V 5 bases and J 6 bases, with 9 bases left between them. This CDR3 comprises 11 residues. Germline CDR1 and CDR2: SGHNT and YYREEE (reference sequence). The CDR3 bases are TGTGCCAGCAGTAGGGGTGCCGAGCAGTACTTC. Translated, it gives CASSRGAEQYF.

This clone was seen a handful of times. The chain recombines TRBV7-9 with TRBJ1-1, with D possibly TRBD1 on 6 matching bases. V was pared by 5 bases and J by 2 bases, with 9 bases between. The germline V gene encodes CDR1 SEHNR and CDR2 FQNEAQ (reference sequence). The CDR3 is 13 residues long. The CDR3 loop is CASSLTGNTEAFF. CDR3 sequence (DNA): TGTGCCAGCAGCCTGACAGGTAACACTGAAGCTTTCTTT.

This chain links TRBV15 with TRBJ2-1; 11 positions agree with TRBD1. The V gene end was trimmed by 2 bases and the J gene end by 8 bases; junction bases not matched to a gene: 11. The CDR3 spans 17 residues. Germline CDR1 reads LNHNV; CDR2 reads YYDKDF (reference sequence). The CDR3 here is CATSRPLWDRGNDEQFF. The CDR3 DNA reads as TGTGCCACCAGCAGACCGCTTTGGGACAGGGGGAACGATGAGCAGTTCTTC. The complete variable domain, with remaining parts taken from reference TRBV15 and TRBJ2-1, reads DAMVIQNPRYQVTQFGKPVTLSCSQTLNHNVMYWYQQKSSQAPKLLFHYYDKDFNNEADTPDNFQSRRPNTSFCFLDIRSPGLGDTAMYLCATSRPLWDRGNDEQFFGPGTRLTVL.